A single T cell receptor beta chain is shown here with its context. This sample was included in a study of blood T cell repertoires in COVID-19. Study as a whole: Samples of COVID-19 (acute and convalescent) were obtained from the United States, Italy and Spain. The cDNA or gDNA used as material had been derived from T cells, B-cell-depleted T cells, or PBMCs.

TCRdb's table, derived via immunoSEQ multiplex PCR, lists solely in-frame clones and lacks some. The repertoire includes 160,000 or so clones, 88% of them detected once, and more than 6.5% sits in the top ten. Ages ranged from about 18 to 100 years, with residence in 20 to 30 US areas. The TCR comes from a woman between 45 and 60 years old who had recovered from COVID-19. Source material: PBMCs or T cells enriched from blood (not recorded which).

Here the CDR3 reads CARSGGPNSPLHF. The CDR3, as DNA: TGTGCCAGGTCAGGGGGCCCGAATTCACCCCTCCACTTT. The J gene is TRBJ1-6, the V gene TRBV2; 8 nucleotides agree with TRBD1. CDR1 SNHLY and CDR2 FYNNEI come from the germline V gene. V dropped 9 bases and J dropped 7; count of bases not matched to a gene: 5. This CDR3 is 13 amino acids long.